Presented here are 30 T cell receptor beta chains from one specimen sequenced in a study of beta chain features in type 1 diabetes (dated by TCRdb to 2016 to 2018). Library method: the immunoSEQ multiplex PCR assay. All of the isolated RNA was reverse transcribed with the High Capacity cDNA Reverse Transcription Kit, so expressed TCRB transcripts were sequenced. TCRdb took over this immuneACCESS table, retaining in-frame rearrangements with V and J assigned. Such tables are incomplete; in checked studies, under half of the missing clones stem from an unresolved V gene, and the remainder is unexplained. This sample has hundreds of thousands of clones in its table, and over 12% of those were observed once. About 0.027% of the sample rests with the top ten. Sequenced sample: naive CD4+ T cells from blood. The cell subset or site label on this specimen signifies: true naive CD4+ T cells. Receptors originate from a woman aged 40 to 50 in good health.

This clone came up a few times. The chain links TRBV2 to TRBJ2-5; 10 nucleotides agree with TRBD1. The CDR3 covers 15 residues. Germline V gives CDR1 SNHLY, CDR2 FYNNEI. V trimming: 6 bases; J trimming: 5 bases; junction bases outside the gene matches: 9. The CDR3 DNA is TGTGCCAGCAGCGCCGGACAGGGGGTTTGGGAGACCCAGTACTTC. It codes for CASSAGQGVWETQYF.

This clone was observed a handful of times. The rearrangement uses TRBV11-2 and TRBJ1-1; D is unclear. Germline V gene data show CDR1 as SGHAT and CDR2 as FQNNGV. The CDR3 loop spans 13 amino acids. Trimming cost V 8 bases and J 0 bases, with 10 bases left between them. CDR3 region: CASAVSMNTEAFF. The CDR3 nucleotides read TGTGCCAGCGCGGTATCGATGAACACTGAAGCTTTCTTT.

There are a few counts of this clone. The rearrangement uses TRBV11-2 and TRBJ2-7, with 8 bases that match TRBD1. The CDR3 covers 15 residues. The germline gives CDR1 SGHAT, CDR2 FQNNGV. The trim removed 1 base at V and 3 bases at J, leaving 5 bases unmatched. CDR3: CASSLVGTGGYEQYF. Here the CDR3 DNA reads TGTGCCAGCAGCTTAGTGGGGACAGGAGGCTACGAGCAGTACTTC.

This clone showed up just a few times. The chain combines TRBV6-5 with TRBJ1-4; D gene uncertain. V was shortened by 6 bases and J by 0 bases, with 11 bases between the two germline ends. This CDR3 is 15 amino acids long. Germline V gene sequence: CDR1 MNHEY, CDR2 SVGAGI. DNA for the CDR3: TGTGCCAGCAGCCTCACGCCAGCAACTAATGAAAAACTGTTTTTT. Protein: CASSLTPATNEKLFF.

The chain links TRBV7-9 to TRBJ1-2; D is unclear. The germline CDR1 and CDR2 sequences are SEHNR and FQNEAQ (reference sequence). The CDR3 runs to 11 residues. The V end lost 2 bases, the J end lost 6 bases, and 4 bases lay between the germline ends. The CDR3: CASSLNNGYTF. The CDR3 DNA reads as TGTGCCAGCAGCTTAAATAATGGCTACACCTTC.

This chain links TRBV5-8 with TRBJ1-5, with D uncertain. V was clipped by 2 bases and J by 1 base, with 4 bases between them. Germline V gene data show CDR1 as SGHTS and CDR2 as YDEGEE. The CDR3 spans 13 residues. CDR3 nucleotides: TGTGCCAGCAGCTTTTCGAGCAATCAGCCCCAGCATTTT. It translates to CASSFSSNQPQHF.

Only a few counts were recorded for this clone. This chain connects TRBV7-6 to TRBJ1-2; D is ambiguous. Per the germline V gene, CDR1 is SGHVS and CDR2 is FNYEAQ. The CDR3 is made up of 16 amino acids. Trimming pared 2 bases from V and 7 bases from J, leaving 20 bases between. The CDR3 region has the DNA TGTGCCAGCAGCTTATTCGGTCGCGGGGAAGACGGTGGCTACACCTTC. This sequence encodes CASSLFGRGEDGGYTF. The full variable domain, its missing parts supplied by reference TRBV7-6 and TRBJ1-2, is GAGVSQSPRYKVTKRGQDVALRCDPISGHVSLYWYRQALGQGPEFLTYFNYEAQQDKSGLPNDRFSAERPEGSISTLTIQRTEQRDSAMYRCASSLFGRGEDGGYTFGSGTRLTVV.

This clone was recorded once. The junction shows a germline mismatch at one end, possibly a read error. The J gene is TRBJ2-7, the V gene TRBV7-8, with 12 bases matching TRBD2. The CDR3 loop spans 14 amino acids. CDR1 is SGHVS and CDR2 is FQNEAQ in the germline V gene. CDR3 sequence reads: CASSLAGGTRWQYF. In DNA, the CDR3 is TGTGCCAGCAGCCTAGCGGGGGGGACCCGCTGGCAGTACTTC.

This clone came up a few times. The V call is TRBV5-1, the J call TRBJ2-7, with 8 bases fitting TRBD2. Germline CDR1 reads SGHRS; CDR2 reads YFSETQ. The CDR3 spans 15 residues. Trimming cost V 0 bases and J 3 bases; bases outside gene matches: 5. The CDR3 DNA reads TGCGCCAGCAGCTTGGCCGGGACTAGTGGCTACGAGCAGTACTTC. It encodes CASSLAGTSGYEQYF.

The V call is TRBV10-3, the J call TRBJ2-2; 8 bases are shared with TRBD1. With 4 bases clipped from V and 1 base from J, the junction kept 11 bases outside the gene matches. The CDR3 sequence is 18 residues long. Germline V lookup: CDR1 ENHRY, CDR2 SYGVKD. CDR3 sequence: CAISAFLPGGLNTGELFF. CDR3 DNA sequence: TGTGCCATCAGTGCCTTCTTACCAGGGGGCTTGAACACCGGGGAGCTGTTTTTT.

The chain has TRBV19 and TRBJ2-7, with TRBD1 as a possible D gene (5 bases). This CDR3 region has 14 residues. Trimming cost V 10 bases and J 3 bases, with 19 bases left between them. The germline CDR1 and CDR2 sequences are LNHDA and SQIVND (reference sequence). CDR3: CATLDNRRVYEQYF. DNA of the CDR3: TGTGCCACGCTGGACAACCGAAGAGTCTACGAGCAGTACTTC.

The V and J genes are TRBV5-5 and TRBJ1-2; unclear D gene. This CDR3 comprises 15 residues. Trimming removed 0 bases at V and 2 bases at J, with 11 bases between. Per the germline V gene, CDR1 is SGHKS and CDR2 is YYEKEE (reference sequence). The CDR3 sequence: CASSLAGRLNYGYTF. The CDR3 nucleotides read TGTGCCAGCAGCTTGGCCGGCAGGTTGAACTATGGCTACACCTTC.

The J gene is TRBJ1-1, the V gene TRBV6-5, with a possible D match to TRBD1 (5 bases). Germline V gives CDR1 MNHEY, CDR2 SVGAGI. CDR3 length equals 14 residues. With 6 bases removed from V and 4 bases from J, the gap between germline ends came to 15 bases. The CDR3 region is CASSRQPVGTEAFF. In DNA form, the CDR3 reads TGTGCCAGCAGCCGACAGCCCGTGGGCACTGAAGCTTTCTTT.

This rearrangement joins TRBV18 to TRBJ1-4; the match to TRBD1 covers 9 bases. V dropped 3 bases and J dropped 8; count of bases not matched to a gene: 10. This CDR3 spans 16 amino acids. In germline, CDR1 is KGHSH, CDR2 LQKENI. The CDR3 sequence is CASSPLNRDRDEKLFF. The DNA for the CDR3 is TGTGCCAGCTCACCGTTGAACCGGGACAGGGACGAAAAACTGTTTTTT.

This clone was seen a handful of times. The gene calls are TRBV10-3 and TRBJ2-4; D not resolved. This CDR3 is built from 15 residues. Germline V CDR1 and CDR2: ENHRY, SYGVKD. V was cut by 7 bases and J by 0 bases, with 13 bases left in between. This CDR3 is CAITKRVLAKNIQYF. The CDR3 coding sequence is TGTGCCATCACTAAGCGTGTACTAGCCAAAAACATTCAGTACTTC.

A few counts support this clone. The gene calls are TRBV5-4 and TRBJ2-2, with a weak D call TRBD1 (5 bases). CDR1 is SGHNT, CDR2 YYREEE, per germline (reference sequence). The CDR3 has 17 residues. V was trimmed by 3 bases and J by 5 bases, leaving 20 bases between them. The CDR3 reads CASSSPLLRQTTGELFF. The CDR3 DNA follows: TGTGCCAGCAGCTCACCCTTACTAAGACAGACGACCGGGGAGCTGTTTTTT.

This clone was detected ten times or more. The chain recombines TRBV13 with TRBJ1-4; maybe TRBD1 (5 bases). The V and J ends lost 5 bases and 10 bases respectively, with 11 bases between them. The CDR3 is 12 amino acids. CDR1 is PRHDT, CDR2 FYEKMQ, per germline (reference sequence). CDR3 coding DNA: TGTGCCAGCAGCCCACGGGGGGGAAAACTGTTTTTT. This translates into CASSPRGGKLFF.

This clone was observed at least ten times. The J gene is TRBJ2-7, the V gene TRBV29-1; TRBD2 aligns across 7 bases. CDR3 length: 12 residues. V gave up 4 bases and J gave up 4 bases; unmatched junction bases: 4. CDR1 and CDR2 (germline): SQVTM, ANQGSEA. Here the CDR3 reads CSVAASGYEQYF. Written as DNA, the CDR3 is TGCAGCGTTGCGGCTAGCGGATACGAGCAGTACTTC.

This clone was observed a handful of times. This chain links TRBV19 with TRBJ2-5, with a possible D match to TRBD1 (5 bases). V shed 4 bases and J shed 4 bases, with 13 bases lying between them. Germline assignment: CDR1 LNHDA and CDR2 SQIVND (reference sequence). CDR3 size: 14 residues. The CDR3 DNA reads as TGTGCCAGTAGTAACCTACAGGATCCAGAGACCCAGTACTTC. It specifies CASSNLQDPETQYF. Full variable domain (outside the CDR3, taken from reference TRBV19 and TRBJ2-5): DGGITQSPKYLFRKEGQNVTLSCEQNLNHDAMYWYRQDPGQGLRLIYYSQIVNDFQKGDIAEGYSVSREKKESFPLTVTSAQKNPTAFYLCASSNLQDPETQYFGPGTRLLVL.

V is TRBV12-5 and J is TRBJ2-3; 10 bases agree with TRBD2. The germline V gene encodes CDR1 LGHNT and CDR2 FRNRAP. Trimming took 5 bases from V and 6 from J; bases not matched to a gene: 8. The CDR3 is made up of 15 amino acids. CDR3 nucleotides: TGTGCTAGTGGTCCCAGAGGACTAGCGGAGGATACGCAGTATTTT. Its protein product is CASGPRGLAEDTQYF.

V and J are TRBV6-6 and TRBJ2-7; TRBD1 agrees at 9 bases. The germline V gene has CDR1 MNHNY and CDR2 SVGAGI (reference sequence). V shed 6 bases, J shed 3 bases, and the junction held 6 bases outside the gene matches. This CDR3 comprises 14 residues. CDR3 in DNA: TGTGCCAGCAGGACTAAGGGACAGGGCTACGAGCAGTACTTC. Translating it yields CASRTKGQGYEQYF.

The CDR3 DNA reads TGTGCCAGCAGCTCCGGGACAGGGATGTACGAGCAGTACTTC. It is translated as CASSSGTGMYEQYF. This rearrangement joins TRBV11-2 to TRBJ2-7, with TRBD1 matching over 9 bases. The CDR3 has 14 residues. Trimming cost V 4 bases and J 4 bases; bases outside gene matches: 5. The germline gives CDR1 SGHAT, CDR2 FQNNGV.

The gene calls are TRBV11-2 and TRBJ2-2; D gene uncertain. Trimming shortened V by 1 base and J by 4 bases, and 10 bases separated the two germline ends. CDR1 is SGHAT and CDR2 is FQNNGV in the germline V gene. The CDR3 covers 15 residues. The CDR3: CASSLGRSVTGELFF. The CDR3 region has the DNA TGTGCCAGCAGCTTAGGCAGGTCGGTCACCGGGGAGCTGTTTTTT.

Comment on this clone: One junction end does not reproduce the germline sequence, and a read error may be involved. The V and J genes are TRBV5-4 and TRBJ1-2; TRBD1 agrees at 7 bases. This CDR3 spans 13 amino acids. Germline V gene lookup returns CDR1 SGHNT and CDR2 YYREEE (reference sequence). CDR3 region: CDSSSTQGVGYTF. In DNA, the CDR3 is TGTGACAGCAGCTCTACCCAGGGGGTCGGCTACACCTTC.

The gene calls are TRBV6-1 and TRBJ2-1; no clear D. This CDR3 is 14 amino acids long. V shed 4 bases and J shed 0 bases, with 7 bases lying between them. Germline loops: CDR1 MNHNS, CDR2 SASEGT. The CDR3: CASSGSSSYNEQFF. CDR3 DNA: TGTGCCAGCAGTGGGAGTAGCTCCTACAATGAGCAGTTCTTC.

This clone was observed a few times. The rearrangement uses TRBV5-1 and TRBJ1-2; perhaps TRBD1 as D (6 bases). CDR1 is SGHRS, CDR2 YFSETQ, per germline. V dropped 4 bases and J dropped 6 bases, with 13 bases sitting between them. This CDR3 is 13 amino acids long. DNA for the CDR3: TGCGCCAGCAGCACCTCGGACAGAGATGGCTACACCTTC. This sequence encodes CASSTSDRDGYTF.

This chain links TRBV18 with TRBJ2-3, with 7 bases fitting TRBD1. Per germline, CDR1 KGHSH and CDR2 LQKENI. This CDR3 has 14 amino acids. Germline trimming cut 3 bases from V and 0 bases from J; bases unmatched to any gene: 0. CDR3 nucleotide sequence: TGTGCCAGCTCACCGGGACAGAGCACAGATACGCAGTATTTT. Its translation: CASSPGQSTDTQYF.

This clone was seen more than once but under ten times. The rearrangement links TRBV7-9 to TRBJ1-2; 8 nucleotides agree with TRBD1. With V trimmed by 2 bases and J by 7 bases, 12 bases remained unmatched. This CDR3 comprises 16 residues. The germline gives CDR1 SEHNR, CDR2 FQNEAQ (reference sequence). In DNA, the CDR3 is TGTGCCAGCAGCTTACTCGGACAGGGTCAAAGGGGTGGCTACACCTTC. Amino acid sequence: CASSLLGQGQRGGYTF.

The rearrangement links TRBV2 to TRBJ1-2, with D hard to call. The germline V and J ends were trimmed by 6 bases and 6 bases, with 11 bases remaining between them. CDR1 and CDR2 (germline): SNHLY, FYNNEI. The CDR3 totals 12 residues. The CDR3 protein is CASRYSLHGYTF. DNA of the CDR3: TGTGCCAGCAGATACAGTTTACATGGCTACACCTTC.

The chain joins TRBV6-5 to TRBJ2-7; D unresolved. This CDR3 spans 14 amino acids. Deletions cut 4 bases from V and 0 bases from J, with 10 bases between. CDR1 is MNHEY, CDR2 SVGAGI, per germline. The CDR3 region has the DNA TGTGCCAGCAGTTTTTCATGGAGCTCCTACGAGCAGTACTTC. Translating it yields CASSFSWSSYEQYF.